Each of the 21 T cell receptor beta chains below was sequenced from the same sample in a study of cytomegalovirus exposure and HLA in healthy donors. The PCR employed 60 Vbeta primers together with 13 Jbeta primers. Measured with immunoSEQ multiplex PCR; TCRdb has only the in-frame clones, and not every one. The sample gives about 160,000 clones, approximately 80% of which show up once; around 6.5% is in the top ten. Sequencing was performed on PBMCs. These receptors were collected from a male donor in good health and CMV-seropositive.

This chain links TRBV11-3 with TRBJ2-1, with D possibly being TRBD1 (6 bases). V was cut by 4 bases and J by 6 bases, with 13 bases left in between. This CDR3 is 14 amino acids long. Germline V CDR1 and CDR2: SGHNT, YENEEA. CDR3 sequence (DNA): TGTGCCAGCAGCTCTTACAGGGTTATCAATGAGCAGTTCTTC. Its protein is CASSSYRVINEQFF.

The rearrangement links TRBV9 to TRBJ2-7; TRBD1 agrees at 10 bases. This CDR3 has 14 residues. Germline V lookup: CDR1 SGDLS, CDR2 YYNGEE. Trimming took 3 bases from V and 6 from J; bases not matched to a gene: 6. This chain's CDR3 is CASSAGQGSGEQYF. In DNA form, the CDR3 reads TGTGCCAGCAGCGCGGGACAGGGGTCGGGCGAGCAGTACTTC.

The chain is built from TRBV18 and TRBJ1-2; possible D gene TRBD1, 6 bases. The germline gives CDR1 KGHSH, CDR2 LQKENI. Trimming cost V 4 bases and J 2 bases, with 11 bases left between them. The CDR3 totals 14 residues. The CDR3: CASSLKTGNYGYTF. CDR3 nucleotide sequence: TGTGCCAGCTCACTAAAGACAGGAAACTATGGCTACACCTTC.

The chain's CDR3 is CASSYRTGRVNEKLFF. The DNA for the CDR3 is TGTGCCAGCAGTTACCGGACCGGGAGGGTGAATGAAAAACTGTTTTTT. V gene TRBV6-5 combines with J gene TRBJ1-4; D is undetermined. The CDR3 is made up of 16 amino acids. The V gene lost 2 bases and the J gene lost 5 bases, with 15 bases spanning the gap. CDR1 MNHEY and CDR2 SVGAGI come from the germline V gene.

CDR3 DNA: TGTGCCAGCAGCTACCCGGGAGAGACCGGCTACGAGCAGTACTTC. It codes for CASSYPGETGYEQYF. V and J are TRBV7-8 and TRBJ2-7; possible D gene TRBD2, 6 bases. Trimming shortened V by 4 bases and J by 3 bases, and 16 bases separated the two germline ends. This CDR3 has 15 amino acids. Germline CDR1 and CDR2: SGHVS and FQNEAQ.

By sample share, this clone is medium-sized. The chain has TRBV19 and TRBJ1-5; D is ambiguous. This CDR3 is built from 13 residues. Germline CDR1 reads LNHDA; CDR2 reads SQIVND (reference sequence). The V end was cut by 6 bases, the J end by 8 bases, with 14 bases between. CDR3 region: CASSGSRAEPQHF. CDR3 nucleotides: TGTGCCAGTAGCGGTTCGAGGGCTGAGCCCCAGCATTTT.

The chain carries TRBV5-4 and TRBJ2-1; 7 bases map to TRBD2. The CDR3 has 14 amino acids. V shed 5 bases and J 6 bases; nucleotides not matched to a gene: 8. Germline V gives CDR1 SGHNT, CDR2 YYREEE (reference sequence). CDR3 sequence (DNA): TGTGCCAGCAGTTCAAGCGGGACCCTCAATGAGCAGTTCTTC. Translation gives CASSSSGTLNEQFF.

The chain employs TRBV13 and TRBJ2-7; 8 bases align to TRBD2. The CDR3 runs to 15 residues. Germline V lookup: CDR1 PRHDT, CDR2 FYEKMQ (reference sequence). The ends lost 3 bases at V and 1 base at J; junction bases unmatched: 5. CDR3 DNA sequence: TGTGCCAGCAGCTTCACCGCTAGCGGGTCCTACGAGCAGTACTTC. It yields the protein CASSFTASGSYEQYF.

The CDR3 is CASSQSGSATGELFF. The DNA for the CDR3 is TGTGCCAGCAGCCAGAGCGGGAGTGCCACCGGGGAGCTGTTTTTT. The J gene is TRBJ2-2, the V gene TRBV9; 8 nucleotides align to TRBD2. This CDR3 contains 15 residues. Germline assignment: CDR1 SGDLS and CDR2 YYNGEE. V lost 4 bases to trimming and J lost 4 bases; unmatched junction nucleotides: 6.

The chain employs TRBV2 and TRBJ2-2; 8 bases line up with TRBD1. This CDR3 comprises 15 residues. With 10 bases clipped from V and 4 bases from J, the junction kept 11 bases outside the gene matches. The germline V gene encodes CDR1 SNHLY and CDR2 FYNNEI. The CDR3: CATGGGQGTTGELFF. The CDR3 nucleotides read TGTGCCACCGGAGGAGGACAGGGCACCACCGGGGAGCTGTTTTTT.

The J gene is TRBJ2-3, the V gene TRBV4-1; no clear D gene. Germline V gene lookup returns CDR1 MGHRA and CDR2 YSYEKL. The CDR3 has 12 residues. Between the trimmed V and J ends, which lost 4 bases and 8 bases, there was a span of 10 bases. The CDR3 coding sequence is TGCGCCAGCAGCCTCCCCTCGGGTACGCAGTATTTT. Protein: CASSLPSGTQYF.

In this sample, this clone turned up once. This rearrangement joins TRBV11-3 to TRBJ1-1, with 8 bases identical to TRBD1. The V gene's germline CDR1 is SGHNT and CDR2 YENEEA. V dropped 6 bases and J dropped 3; count of bases not matched to a gene: 9. The CDR3 contains 15 residues. The DNA for the CDR3 is TGTGCCAGCAGACAACAGGGGGGAGGGGACACTGAAGCTTTCTTT. This encodes CASRQQGGGDTEAFF.

V is TRBV29-1 and J is TRBJ2-3; tentatively, D is TRBD1 (6 bases). Germline V gene sequence: CDR1 SQVTM, CDR2 ANQGSEA. The V and J ends lost 1 base and 5 bases respectively, with 13 bases between them. This CDR3 region has 14 residues. As DNA, the CDR3 is TGCAGCGTTGAAGTCCCAGGGGCATTAGATACGCAGTATTTT. Its translation is CSVEVPGALDTQYF.

The rearrangement uses TRBV7-2 and TRBJ2-5; 8 bases match TRBD2. The DNA end is a closer match to TRBJ2-7, so the J assignment may be wrong. Germline V gene sequence: CDR1 SGHTA, CDR2 FQGNSA. This CDR3 is 15 amino acids long. The CDR3 loop is CASRLGREVSYEQYF. DNA for the CDR3: TGTGCCAGCAGACTAGGGCGGGAGGTGTCCTACGAGCAGTACTTC.

J is TRBJ2-7 and V is TRBV19, with 10 bases matching TRBD2. The germline V gene encodes CDR1 LNHDA and CDR2 SQIVND (reference sequence). V gave up 2 bases and J gave up 7 bases; unmatched junction bases: 11. This CDR3 has 16 residues. CDR3 bases: TGTGCCAGTAGTATACAGGGTCTAGCGGGAGAACGAGAGCAGTACTTC. Residues: CASSIQGLAGEREQYF.

This rearrangement joins TRBV29-1 to TRBJ1-1; TRBD1 agrees at 7 bases. The CDR3 is 13 amino acids. The ends lost 6 bases at V and 4 bases at J; junction bases unmatched: 8. Germline values: CDR1 SQVTM, CDR2 ANQGSEA. The CDR3 DNA follows: TGCAGCGTCTTCCTACAGGGGACCACTGAAGCTTTCTTT. Protein product: CSVFLQGTTEAFF.

This chain links TRBV4-1 with TRBJ1-2; 9 bases are a match to TRBD1. This CDR3 has 15 amino acids. Germline CDR1 and CDR2: MGHRA and YSYEKL. The V gene end was trimmed by 3 bases and the J gene end by 2 bases; junction bases not matched to a gene: 4. This chain's CDR3 is CASSQGDRENYGYTF. Written as DNA, the CDR3 is TGCGCCAGCAGCCAGGGGGACAGGGAGAACTATGGCTACACCTTC.

The gene calls are TRBV30 and TRBJ1-6; TRBD1 agrees at 7 bases. The CDR3 runs 15 residues. J was trimmed by 7 bases and V by 0 bases; bases with no gene match: 6. The germline gives CDR1 GTSNPN, CDR2 SVGIG (reference sequence). For the CDR3, the DNA is TGTGCCTGGAGTGTAACCCTACAGGGGAATTCACCCCTCCACTTT. Its protein is CAWSVTLQGNSPLHF.

The chain has TRBV5-1 and TRBJ2-7; no definite D call. The V gene's germline CDR1 is SGHRS and CDR2 YFSETQ. Trimming pared 4 bases from V and 0 bases from J, leaving 14 bases between. The CDR3 extends over 15 amino acids. The CDR3 here is CASSPLGGDSYEQYF. CDR3 nucleotide sequence: TGCGCCAGCAGCCCTCTCGGCGGAGACTCCTACGAGCAGTACTTC.

The rearrangement uses TRBV2 and TRBJ1-6; tentative D call: TRBD1 (5 bases). CDR1 SNHLY and CDR2 FYNNEI come from the germline V gene. The germline V and J ends were trimmed by 5 bases and 10 bases, with 18 bases remaining between them. The CDR3 contains 15 residues. CDR3: CASSQGPRRGSPLHF. CDR3 DNA: TGTGCCAGCAGTCAAGGACCGCGAAGGGGCTCACCCCTCCACTTT.

This chain connects TRBV29-1 to TRBJ2-7; D is possibly TRBD1 (7 bases). Trimming shortened V by 6 bases and J by 2 bases, and 17 bases separated the two germline ends. Looked up from germline, CDR1 is SQVTM and CDR2 is ANQGSEA. This CDR3 comprises 14 residues. The CDR3, as DNA: TGCAGCGTCTCGCCCAGGGGGGCTACCTACGAGCAGTACTTC. Translating gives CSVSPRGATYEQYF.